These 10 T cell receptor beta chains originate from one sample sequenced in a study of shared clonotypes between healthy human individuals. Assay: immunoSEQ multiplex PCR; the TCRdb copy retains only in-frame clones and omits some. The sample lists about 1.5 million clones; 95% to 99% were seen once. The sequenced sample was naive CD4+ T cells sorted from blood. Documented subset: CD45RA+ positively selected. These TCRs come from a young man in good health.

The table lists this clone with a count of one. This rearrangement joins TRBV19 to TRBJ1-2, with D maybe TRBD1 (5 bases). The V gene lost 5 bases and the J gene lost 4 bases, with 8 bases spanning the gap. The CDR3 is made up of 12 amino acids. From germline, CDR1 is LNHDA and CDR2 SQIVND (reference sequence). Written as DNA, the CDR3 is TGTGCCAGTAGTGCAAGGGGCTATGGCTACACCTTC. Encoded protein: CASSARGYGYTF. The whole variable domain, filled in from reference TRBV19 and TRBJ1-2, reads DGGITQSPKYLFRKEGQNVTLSCEQNLNHDAMYWYRQDPGQGLRLIYYSQIVNDFQKGDIAEGYSVSREKKESFPLTVTSAQKNPTAFYLCASSARGYGYTFGSGTRLTVV.

V and J are TRBV11-2 and TRBJ2-7; D may correspond to TRBD1 or TRBD2 (5 bases each). The V gene's germline CDR1 is SGHAT and CDR2 FQNNGV. Trimming took off 5 bases at V and 5 bases at J, with 19 bases between the two ends. This CDR3 comprises 15 residues. The CDR3 nucleotides read TGTGCCAGCAGCCAGGGCCCCGGCGGGTGGAACGAGCAGTACTTC. Encoded protein: CASSQGPGGWNEQYF.

Worth noting for this clone: Other DNA sequences in this sample translate to the same CDR3. The rearrangement joins TRBV18 to TRBJ2-5; unclear D gene. CDR1 is KGHSH and CDR2 is LQKENI in the germline V gene. CDR3 length: 13 residues. Trimming removed 3 bases at V and 2 bases at J, with 7 bases between. Here the CDR3 reads CASSPLGQETQYF. Written as DNA, the CDR3 is TGTGCCAGCTCACCGTTGGGACAAGAGACCCAGTACTTC.

The chain recombines TRBV6-6 with TRBJ1-1, with a possible D match to TRBD1 (5 bases). CDR1 and CDR2 from the germline V gene are MNHNY and SVGAGI (reference sequence). Trimming left V 2 bases short and J 10 bases short, with 17 bases between. This CDR3 has 14 amino acids. The CDR3 region is CASSYTQGGFGAFF. The DNA of the CDR3 is TGTGCCAGCAGTTACACGCAGGGCGGGTTTGGAGCTTTCTTT.

This sequence joins TRBV19 and TRBJ2-5, with D unresolved. The V end was cut by 5 bases, the J end by 2 bases, with 12 bases between. CDR1 is LNHDA and CDR2 is SQIVND in the germline V gene (reference sequence). The CDR3 consists of 14 residues. CDR3 in DNA: TGTGCCAGTAGTGCCCGACAAACACAAGAGACCCAGTACTTC. Residues: CASSARQTQETQYF.

This clone was seen just once. The J gene is TRBJ2-7, the V gene TRBV9, with TRBD2 as a possible D gene (5 bases). CDR1 SGDLS and CDR2 YYNGEE come from the germline V gene. Trimming shortened V by 1 base and J by 3 bases, and 14 bases separated the two germline ends. This CDR3 is built from 15 residues. The CDR3 loop is CASSVSPLGGYEQYF. In nucleotides, the CDR3 is TGTGCCAGCAGCGTATCTCCCCTCGGAGGCTACGAGCAGTACTTC.

With regard to this clone: This sample includes further DNA sequences coding for the same CDR3. The chain couples TRBV5-1 to TRBJ2-5; TRBD1 matches 8 bases. J lost 4 bases, V lost 3 bases, and 5 bases had no gene match. The CDR3 totals 14 residues. Per the germline V gene, CDR1 is SGHRS and CDR2 is YFSETQ. CDR3 nucleotides: TGCGCCAGCAGCTCTCGGACAGGGCGAGAGACCCAGTACTTC. Residues: CASSSRTGRETQYF.

This clone has a handful of counts. Other DNA sequences in this specimen translate into the identical CDR3. The V and J genes are TRBV25-1 and TRBJ1-1, with D unresolved. The V and J ends lost 6 bases and 1 base respectively, with 3 bases between them. CDR3 length: 11 amino acids. CDR1 is MGHDK, CDR2 SYGVNS, per germline. The CDR3 DNA is TGTGCCAGCAGGGGGAACACTGAAGCTTTCTTT. It translates to CASRGNTEAFF.

This chain uses TRBV4-3 with TRBJ1-1, with TRBD1 matching over 7 bases. The CDR3 totals 14 residues. Germline CDR1 LGHNA, CDR2 YSLEER. Trimming cost V 3 bases and J 1 base; bases outside gene matches: 2. As DNA, the CDR3 is TGCGCCAGCAGCCATGACAGGGCGAACACTGAAGCTTTCTTT. It is translated as CASSHDRANTEAFF.

The genes are TRBV7-9 and TRBJ1-2; weak D call: TRBD1 (6 bases). Germline lookup yields CDR1 SEHNR and CDR2 FQNEAQ (reference sequence). Between the trimmed V and J ends, which lost 5 bases and 8 bases, there was a span of 27 bases. The CDR3 loop spans 17 amino acids. CDR3 DNA: TGTGCCAGCAGCCCCCAGTTCCGCGGAGGAGGGGGGGGAGGCTACACCTTC. Translating gives CASSPQFRGGGGGGYTF.